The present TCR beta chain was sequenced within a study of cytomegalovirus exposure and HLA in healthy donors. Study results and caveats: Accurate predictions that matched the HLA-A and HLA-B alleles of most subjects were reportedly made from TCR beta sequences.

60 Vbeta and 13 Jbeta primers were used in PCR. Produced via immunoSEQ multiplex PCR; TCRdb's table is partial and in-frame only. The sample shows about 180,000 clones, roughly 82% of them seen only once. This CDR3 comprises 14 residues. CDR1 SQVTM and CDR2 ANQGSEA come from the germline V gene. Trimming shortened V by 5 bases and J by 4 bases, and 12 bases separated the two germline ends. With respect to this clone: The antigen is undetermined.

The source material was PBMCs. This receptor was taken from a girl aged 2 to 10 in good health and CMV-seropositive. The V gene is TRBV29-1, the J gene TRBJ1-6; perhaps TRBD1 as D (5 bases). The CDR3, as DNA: TGCAGCGTTCAAGGGACTGAATATAATTCACCCCTCCACTTT. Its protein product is CSVQGTEYNSPLHF. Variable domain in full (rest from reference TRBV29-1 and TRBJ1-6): SAVISQKPSRDICQRGTSLTIQCQVDSQVTMMFWYRQQPGQSLTLIATANQGSEATYESGFVIDKFPISRPNLTFSTLTVSNMSPEDSSIYLCSVQGTEYNSPLHFGNGTRLTVT.